This TCR beta chain appears in the sequencing data of a study of blood T cell repertoires in COVID-19. On the study more broadly: The United States, Italy and Spain provided the acute and convalescent COVID-19 samples.

Germline CDR1 MRHNA, CDR2 SNTAGT. Trimming removed 10 bases from V and 0 bases from J, with 16 bases in between. This CDR3 has 15 residues. As processed by the authors: Researchers report that nucleated cell counts were estimated from reference gene primer amplification. The table came from immunoSEQ multiplex PCR; TCRdb's copy has only in-frame clones and leaves some out. D and trimming were read from the DNA, whereas the V and J calls and clone size are those reported in that table. The sample has 120,000 or so clones, approximately 90% seen once. Material for sequencing was peripheral blood. This receptor was obtained from a human donor in a cohort sampled during active COVID-19. The chain employs TRBV6-4 and TRBJ1-3, with D maybe TRBD1 (6 bases). The CDR3 bases are TGTGCCACCCAGGACAGAGCCTTCTCTGGAAACACCATATATTTT. Amino acid sequence: CATQDRAFSGNTIYF.